These 20 T cell receptor beta chains were sequenced from one sample in a study of blood T cell repertoires in COVID-19. Measured with immunoSEQ multiplex PCR; TCRdb has only the in-frame clones, and not every one. In the table there are over 150,000 clones, around 82% of which are singletons. Sequencing used PBMCs or T cells enriched from blood (not recorded which). The source of these receptors is a man aged 35-49 years who had recovered from COVID-19.

The V call is TRBV19, the J call TRBJ1-2, with 10 bases identical to TRBD1. The length of the CDR3 is 15 residues. The V gene end was trimmed by 4 bases and the J gene end by 6 bases; junction bases not matched to a gene: 8. Germline CDR1 and CDR2: LNHDA and SQIVND (reference sequence). The CDR3 coding sequence is TGTGCCAGTAGTACGAGGACAGGGGGTGAAAATGGCTACACCTTC. Translated: CASSTRTGGENGYTF.

This clone occurred a few times. The J gene is TRBJ1-1, the V gene TRBV7-9; 8 positions match TRBD1. J gave up 7 bases and V 1 base, and 8 bases lay outside the gene matches. Germline V gene sequence: CDR1 SEHNR, CDR2 FQNEAQ (reference sequence). There are 15 residues in the CDR3. CDR3 residues: CASSLGHRGLDEAFF. The CDR3 DNA follows: TGTGCCAGCAGCTTAGGTCACAGGGGGTTGGATGAAGCTTTCTTT.

The chain uses TRBV6-2 or TRBV6-3 and TRBJ2-2, with D possibly being TRBD2 (6 bases). This CDR3 comprises 14 residues. Germline V gives CDR1 MNHEY, CDR2 SVGEGT. The V end lost 5 bases, the J end lost 5 bases, and 12 bases lay between the germline ends. CDR3 in amino acids: CASSRAGPTGELFF. CDR3 bases: TGTGCCAGCAGTCGCGCGGGACCAACCGGGGAGCTGTTTTTT.

V and J are TRBV4-1 and TRBJ1-2, with 9 bases lining up with TRBD1. The CDR3 runs 16 residues. Germline CDR1 MGHRA, CDR2 YSYEKL. The junction had 10 bases not matched to a gene; V was cut back by 1 base and J by 7 bases. CDR3 amino acids: CASSQGNRGLTGGYTF. The DNA for the CDR3 is TGCGCCAGCAGCCAAGGGAACAGGGGGCTTACGGGTGGCTACACCTTC.

This sequence joins TRBV5-1 and TRBJ2-5, with TRBD1 identical over 8 bases. This CDR3 region has 14 residues. Trimming took 4 bases from V and 5 from J; bases not matched to a gene: 7. The germline CDR1 and CDR2 sequences are SGHRS and YFSETQ. The CDR3 is CASSGNGQGETQYF. CDR3 DNA: TGCGCCAGCAGCGGCAACGGACAGGGCGAGACCCAGTACTTC.

The rearrangement links TRBV7-9 to TRBJ2-2, with 9 bases that match TRBD1. The CDR3 covers 14 residues. V shed 6 bases and J 1 base; nucleotides not matched to a gene: 0. Germline V gene data show CDR1 as SEHNR and CDR2 as FQNEAQ (reference sequence). CDR3 amino acids: CASRDRGNTGELFF. The CDR3 region has the DNA TGTGCCAGCAGGGACAGGGGGAACACCGGGGAGCTGTTTTTT.

This clone has just a few counts. The rearrangement uses TRBV6-1 and TRBJ1-4; D unresolved. Germline V lookup: CDR1 MNHNS, CDR2 SASEGT. The CDR3 has 14 amino acids. Between the trimmed V and J ends, which lost 2 bases and 7 bases, there was a span of 11 bases. DNA for the CDR3: TGTGCCAGCAGTGAACTAAGCGGGGTTGAAAAACTGTTTTTT. As protein: CASSELSGVEKLFF.

The genes are TRBV9 and TRBJ1-2; weak D call: TRBD1 (5 bases). Trimming took off 0 bases at V and 10 bases at J, with 7 bases between the two ends. The CDR3 runs 11 residues. Germline V gene sequence: CDR1 SGDLS, CDR2 YYNGEE. The DNA of the CDR3 is TGTGCCAGCAGCGTAGAAGGGGTCTACACCTTC. Amino acids: CASSVEGVYTF.

V usage is TRBV7-9 and J usage is TRBJ1-3, with TRBD1 matching 10 bases. This CDR3 spans 16 amino acids. Looked up from germline, CDR1 is SEHNR and CDR2 is FQNEAQ (reference sequence). Losses at the gene ends were 1 base for V and 2 bases for J; bases not matched to a gene: 2. This CDR3 is CASSLVGTGAGNTIYF. The CDR3, as DNA: TGTGCCAGCAGCTTAGTTGGGACAGGGGCTGGAAACACCATATATTTT.

This chain links TRBV10-2 with TRBJ1-4; unclear D gene. The CDR3 loop spans 13 amino acids. The V and J ends lost 10 bases and 0 bases respectively, with 9 bases between them. Germline V gene sequence: CDR1 WSHSY, CDR2 SAAADI. The CDR3 here is CAIESSTNEKLFF. CDR3 nucleotides: TGCGCCATCGAGTCGTCAACTAATGAAAAACTGTTTTTT.

This chain uses TRBV29-1 with TRBJ1-2; 11 bases map to TRBD1. Losses at the gene ends were 6 bases for V and 8 bases for J; bases not matched to a gene: 11. CDR1 SQVTM and CDR2 ANQGSEA come from the germline V gene. The CDR3 has 14 residues. This CDR3 reads CSVSSSDRGRGYTF. CDR3 coding DNA: TGCAGCGTCTCATCCTCGGACAGGGGGCGAGGCTACACCTTC. Together with reference TRBV29-1 and TRBJ1-2, the CDR3 gives the full variable domain: SAVISQKPSRDICQRGTSLTIQCQVDSQVTMMFWYRQQPGQSLTLIATANQGSEATYESGFVIDKFPISRPNLTFSTLTVSNMSPEDSSIYLCSVSSSDRGRGYTFGSGTRLTVV.

This chain links TRBV5-4 with TRBJ2-1; TRBD2 agrees at 7 bases. Per germline, CDR1 SGHNT and CDR2 YYREEE (reference sequence). V trimming: 2 bases; J trimming: 6 bases; junction bases outside the gene matches: 11. The CDR3 consists of 16 residues. The CDR3 spells CASSLSGLVVGNEQFF. The DNA for the CDR3 is TGTGCCAGCAGCTTATCCGGACTAGTTGTGGGCAATGAGCAGTTCTTC.

The rearrangement uses TRBV5-1 and TRBJ1-2, with TRBD1 matching 12 bases. With V trimmed by 4 bases and J by 7 bases, 8 bases remained unmatched. The CDR3 is made up of 15 amino acids. CDR1 and CDR2 (germline): SGHRS, YFSETQ. CDR3: CASSPTGTGGAGYTF. The CDR3 DNA sequence: TGCGCCAGCAGCCCAACCGGGACAGGGGGCGCTGGCTACACCTTC.

The CDR3 coding sequence is TGTGCCAGCAATATGAACAGGGGTCGGGAAGCTTTCTTT. As protein: CASNMNRGREAFF. The chain is built from TRBV6-5 and TRBJ1-1, with TRBD1 identical over 7 bases. V dropped 7 bases and J dropped 8; count of bases not matched to a gene: 10. This CDR3 comprises 13 residues. Germline values: CDR1 MNHEY, CDR2 SVGAGI.

The rearrangement links TRBV19 to TRBJ1-3; D is possibly TRBD1 (6 bases). Trimming took 4 bases from V and 0 from J, leaving 16 bases between them. Per the germline V gene, CDR1 is LNHDA and CDR2 is SQIVND (reference sequence). The CDR3 totals 17 residues. CDR3 nucleotides: TGTGCCAGTAGTACAACCTCGACAGGCCCCTCTGGAAACACCATATATTTT. Translating it yields CASSTTSTGPSGNTIYF.

The chain uses TRBV18 and TRBJ1-2; 9 nucleotides agree with TRBD1. Germline CDR1 is KGHSH and CDR2 is LQKENI. Trimming took 5 bases from V and 8 from J; bases not matched to a gene: 15. The CDR3 consists of 16 residues. CDR3 protein: CASSAGTGYTLYGYTF. The CDR3 DNA reads as TGTGCCAGCTCAGCCGGGACAGGGTATACTCTATACGGCTACACCTTC.

This chain connects TRBV2 to TRBJ1-5, with D unclear. The V gene lost 2 bases and the J gene lost 6 bases, with 11 bases spanning the gap. This CDR3 is 14 amino acids long. The germline CDR1 and CDR2 sequences are SNHLY and FYNNEI. CDR3 residues: CASSEQNTGQPQHF. The CDR3 nucleotides are TGTGCCAGCAGTGAACAGAATACGGGTCAGCCCCAGCATTTT.

J is TRBJ1-2 and V is TRBV19; TRBD1 matches 7 bases. The CDR3 has 13 residues. V was pared by 5 bases and J by 8 bases, with 8 bases of the junction left unmatched. CDR1 and CDR2 (germline): LNHDA, SQIVND (reference sequence). DNA for the CDR3: TGTGCCAGTAGTTCCTGGAACAGGGGCGGCTACACCTTC. Translation gives CASSSWNRGGYTF.

V gene TRBV6-5 combines with J gene TRBJ2-1, with D maybe TRBD1 (5 bases). V was clipped by 2 bases and J by 7 bases, with 12 bases between them. The CDR3 consists of 14 residues. Germline CDR1 reads MNHEY; CDR2 reads SVGAGI. The CDR3 coding sequence is TGTGCCAGCAGTTACGTTGGGGCCTCTAATGAGCAGTTCTTC. Protein sequence: CASSYVGASNEQFF.

This clone is a singleton in its sample. The gene calls are TRBV7-9 and TRBJ1-2; 7 bases are a match to TRBD1. The CDR3 sequence is 15 residues long. The trim removed 3 bases at V and 8 bases at J, leaving 12 bases unmatched. Germline CDR1 and CDR2: SEHNR and FQNEAQ (reference sequence). CDR3 protein: CASSFDLTGPMGYTF. CDR3 nucleotides: TGTGCCAGCAGCTTCGACCTGACAGGGCCTATGGGCTACACCTTC.